This T cell receptor beta chain was identified during a study of cytomegalovirus exposure and HLA in healthy donors. Findings of the study overall: The study listed approximately 170 cytomegalovirus-associated TCR beta chains.

The PCR had 60 Vbeta and 13 Jbeta primers. The protocol was immunoSEQ multiplex PCR, while the TCRdb copy is restricted to in-frame clones and leaves out a portion. The repertoire includes about 100,000 clones, 65% to 80% of them detected once, and less than 15% sits in the top ten. On this clone: Its cognate antigen is unknown.

Trimming cost V 5 bases and J 9 bases; bases outside gene matches: 14. CDR1 and CDR2 from the germline V gene are SGHNT and YENEEA. The CDR3 sequence is 15 residues long. This rearrangement joins TRBV11-3 to TRBJ2-7, with 9 nucleotides matching TRBD1. This clonotype was sampled from a woman in her 70s in good health and CMV-seropositive. The sequenced sample was PBMCs. The CDR3 sequence: CASSKGTGSMSRQYF. As DNA, the CDR3 is TGTGCCAGCAGCAAAGGGACAGGGAGTATGAGTCGGCAGTACTTC.